The 32 T cell receptor beta chains presented below share a single source sample, sequenced in a study of early T cells in non-severe SARS-CoV-2 infection. TCRdb processed the 5' RACE reads anew with MiXCR; each CDR3 protein has one entry. This table holds approximately 58,000 distinct CDR3 sequences, 9.5% to 13% found once. Source material: whole blood. All receptors derive from an adult who was a healthcare worker with PCR-confirmed SARS-CoV-2 infection or an uninfected control (not recorded which).

This clonotype was picked up many times. The chain employs TRBV28 and TRBJ2-5, with a possible D match to TRBD2 (5 bases). V lost 3 bases to trimming and J lost 10 bases, with 15 bases between them. The CDR3 loop spans 13 amino acids. Germline-derived CDR1 and CDR2 are MDHEN and SYDVKM. The chain's CDR3 is CASSFYSRGSQYF. The DNA of the CDR3 is TGTGCCAGCAGTTTTTACTCGAGAGGGAGCCAGTACTTC.

This clonotype was detected only once. A much larger clone is a single base away; this may be a read error. The conserved closing phenylalanine or tryptophan is absent in this CDR3, likely reflecting a read error. J is TRBJ2-4 and V is TRBV19; tentative D call: TRBD1 (6 bases). Germline values: CDR1 LNHDA, CDR2 SQIVND (reference sequence). V was pared by 7 bases and J by 6 bases, with 13 bases between. CDR3 length: 13 amino acids. CDR3 amino acids: CASMETGGNIQYY. In DNA form, the CDR3 reads TGTGCCAGTATGGAGACAGGTGGAAACATTCAGTACTAC.

The V gene is TRBV7-2, the J gene TRBJ1-2; perhaps TRBD1 as D (5 bases). V was clipped by 2 bases and J by 5 bases, with 18 bases between them. Germline V lookup: CDR1 SGHTA, CDR2 FQGNSA. The CDR3 covers 16 residues. CDR3 in DNA: TGTGCCAGCAGCTTAACCGAGCAGGGCAAGGCTTATGGCTACACCTTC. Translated, it gives CASSLTEQGKAYGYTF.

The chain employs TRBV28 and TRBJ1-5; D unresolved. Trimming removed 4 bases from V and 4 bases from J, with 8 bases in between. The CDR3 covers 13 residues. The germline CDR1 and CDR2 sequences are MDHEN and SYDVKM. Here the CDR3 reads CASSYSGNQPQHF. The CDR3 DNA follows: TGTGCCAGCAGTTACAGTGGGAATCAGCCCCAGCATTTT.

The chain is built from TRBV7-3 and TRBJ2-7; 13 nucleotides line up with TRBD2. Germline V CDR1 and CDR2: SGHTA, FQGTGA. Losses at the gene ends were 5 bases for V and 3 bases for J; bases not matched to a gene: 7. The CDR3 has 16 amino acids. The DNA of the CDR3 is TGTGCCAGCAGCCAATCCGGGACTAGCGGGATCTACGAGCAGTACTTC. It codes for CASSQSGTSGIYEQYF.

This clonotype was observed a handful of times. The chain uses TRBV6-5 and TRBJ2-7; D is perhaps TRBD2 (7 bases). Deletions cut 0 bases from V and 6 bases from J, with 15 bases between. This CDR3 is 15 amino acids long. Germline CDR1 is MNHEY and CDR2 is SVGAGI. CDR3 in DNA: TGTGCCAGCAGTTACTCCGGCCGGGGGGCAGGCGAGCAGTACTTC. This sequence encodes CASSYSGRGAGEQYF.

This clonotype was found once. A much larger clone differs by one base, so this may be a read error. The chain joins TRBV28 to TRBJ1-5, with a possible D match to TRBD1 (5 bases). V lost 5 bases and J 2 bases, leaving 10 bases between the germline ends. Germline CDR1 and CDR2: MDHEN and SYDVKM. The CDR3 is 14 residues long. The CDR3 spells CASSMAGRNQPQHF. The CDR3, as DNA: TGTGCCAGCAGTATGGCGGGGCGCAATCAGCCCCAGCATTTT. The entire variable domain, with the rest obtained from reference TRBV28 and TRBJ1-5, is as follows: DVKVTQSSRYLVKRTGEKVFLECVQDMDHENMFWYRQDPGLGLRLIYFSYDVKMKEKGDIPEGYSVSREKKERFSLILESASTNQTSMYLCASSMAGRNQPQHFGDGTRLSIL.

This CDR3 reads CASSKPTEQYF. DNA of the CDR3: TGTGCCAGCAGCAAGCCAACCGAGCAGTACTTC. The chain combines TRBV11-2 with TRBJ2-7; D uncertain. V lost 5 bases to trimming and J lost 6 bases, with 8 bases between them. The CDR3 is made up of 11 amino acids. Per germline, CDR1 SGHAT and CDR2 FQNNGV.

This clonotype occurred many times. This rearrangement joins TRBV3-1 to TRBJ2-3, with D possibly being TRBD2 (5 bases). The CDR3 has 15 amino acids. The ends were cut back, 1 base at V and 1 base at J, with 9 bases in the middle. Germline V gene lookup returns CDR1 LGHDT and CDR2 YNNKEL (reference sequence). This CDR3 reads CASSQVRAGTDTQYF. DNA for the CDR3: TGTGCCAGCAGCCAAGTACGAGCGGGCACAGATACGCAGTATTTT.

This clonotype occurred many times. This rearrangement joins TRBV12-3 or TRBV12-4 to TRBJ2-3; D unclear. The ends were cut back, 3 bases at V and 4 bases at J, with 5 bases in the middle. This CDR3 has 12 amino acids. CDR3 residues: CASSFSADTQYF. CDR3 in DNA: TGTGCCAGCAGTTTCAGCGCAGATACGCAGTATTTT.

Here the CDR3 DNA reads TGTGCCAGCAGCTTTACGGGCTCCGTCGGGGAGACCCAGTACTTC. Residues: CASSFTGSVGETQYF. V gene TRBV11-2 combines with J gene TRBJ2-5; D remains ambiguous. Germline assignment: CDR1 SGHAT and CDR2 FQNNGV. The CDR3 is made up of 15 amino acids. V lost 3 bases, J lost 5 bases, and 16 bases lay in between.

This clonotype was found a few times. The V call is TRBV28, the J call TRBJ1-6, with 7 bases matching TRBD1. Per the germline V gene, CDR1 is MDHEN and CDR2 is SYDVKM. The CDR3 runs 15 residues. Trimming removed 5 bases from V and 8 bases from J; junction bases left unmatched: 9. CDR3 coding DNA: TGTGCCAGCAGTCAGCGACAGGGCGGAGATTCACCCCTCCACTTT. It encodes CASSQRQGGDSPLHF. The variable domain in full, with the rest retrieved from reference TRBV28 and TRBJ1-6, is DVKVTQSSRYLVKRTGEKVFLECVQDMDHENMFWYRQDPGLGLRLIYFSYDVKMKEKGDIPEGYSVSREKKERFSLILESASTNQTSMYLCASSQRQGGDSPLHFGNGTRLTVT.

This clonotype has more than one count but fewer than ten. The gene calls are TRBV27 and TRBJ2-1; D is undetermined. V dropped 5 bases and J dropped 2 bases, with 16 bases sitting between them. The CDR3 extends over 16 amino acids. Germline V gene sequence: CDR1 MNHEY, CDR2 SMNVEV (reference sequence). This chain's CDR3 is CASSNLGLATYNEQFF. CDR3 bases: TGTGCCAGCAGTAATCTTGGTCTGGCCACCTACAATGAGCAGTTCTTC.

The chain uses TRBV5-1 and TRBJ1-1, with D hard to call. Trimming left V 2 bases short and J 1 base short, with 6 bases between. The CDR3 has 13 residues. Germline loops: CDR1 SGHRS, CDR2 YFSETQ. The CDR3 DNA is TGCGCCAGCAGCTTATTGGGGAACACTGAAGCTTTCTTT. Residues: CASSLLGNTEAFF.

There are many counts of this clonotype. The chain couples TRBV6-4 to TRBJ2-3; 7 bases fit TRBD2. Germline V gene sequence: CDR1 MRHNA, CDR2 SNTAGT. CDR3 length: 15 amino acids. J gave up 1 base and V 2 bases, and 3 bases lay outside the gene matches. The CDR3 sequence is CASSDGRGGTDTQYF. The CDR3 region has the DNA TGTGCCAGCAGTGACGGTCGGGGGGGCACAGATACGCAGTATTTT.

This chain uses TRBV27 with TRBJ2-5; no clear D. CDR1 and CDR2 (germline): MNHEY, SMNVEV (reference sequence). The CDR3 length is 13 residues. V was trimmed by 4 bases and J by 5 bases, leaving 11 bases between them. CDR3 coding DNA: TGTGCCAGCAGTTCCACTTCCGGGGAGACCCAGTACTTC. It is translated as CASSSTSGETQYF.

This clonotype was found a few times. The chain is built from TRBV7-6 and TRBJ1-6, with a tentative D call TRBD1 (5 bases). The CDR3 totals 13 residues. V lost 5 bases to trimming and J lost 10 bases, with 12 bases between them. CDR1 is SGHVS, CDR2 FNYEAQ, per germline. CDR3 in DNA: TGTGCCAGCAGCACCCCCCCAGGGTCACCCCTCCACTTT. Residues: CASSTPPGSPLHF. The whole variable domain, remainder taken from reference TRBV7-6 and TRBJ1-6, is GAGVSQSPRYKVTKRGQDVALRCDPISGHVSLYWYRQALGQGPEFLTYFNYEAQQDKSGLPNDRFSAERPEGSISTLTIQRTEQRDSAMYRCASSTPPGSPLHFGNGTRLTVT.

This clonotype was counted between two and nine times. CDR3 protein: CASRVTSGPRSYEQYF. CDR3 coding DNA: TGTGCCAGCAGAGTTACTAGCGGGCCTCGGTCCTACGAGCAGTACTTC. The rearrangement uses TRBV12-3 or TRBV12-4 and TRBJ2-7; 9 nucleotides match TRBD2. This CDR3 region has 16 residues. The J segment lost 1 base and the V segment lost 6 bases, leaving 10 bases of the junction unmatched.

The chain combines TRBV7-2 with TRBJ2-3, with D possibly matching TRBD1 (6 bases). The CDR3 is made up of 14 amino acids. V was shortened by 4 bases and J by 2 bases, with 10 bases between the two germline ends. Germline V gene lookup returns CDR1 SGHTA and CDR2 FQGNSA. CDR3 sequence: CASSSDRSTDTQYF. The CDR3 nucleotides read TGTGCCAGCAGCTCGGACAGATCCACAGATACGCAGTATTTT.

This clonotype was found a few times. The genes are TRBV10-2 and TRBJ1-2; a weak D match, TRBD1 (5 bases). The CDR3 has 17 residues. V was cut by 3 bases and J by 1 base, with 18 bases left in between. Looked up from germline, CDR1 is WSHSY and CDR2 is SAAADI. The CDR3 nucleotides read TGCGCCAGCAGTGATGCGGCAGGGAAAGGAGATAACTATGGCTACACCTTC. As protein: CASSDAAGKGDNYGYTF.

The V gene is TRBV12-3 or TRBV12-4, the J gene TRBJ1-3; no reliable D call. The CDR3 contains 14 residues. V was cut by 4 bases and J by 1 base, with 8 bases left in between. The CDR3 coding sequence is TGTGCCAGCAGTTCGACCGAGTCTGGAAACACCATATATTTT. As protein: CASSSTESGNTIYF.

This chain uses TRBV2 with TRBJ2-1; D unresolved. Looked up from germline, CDR1 is SNHLY and CDR2 is FYNNEI. V lost 8 bases to trimming and J lost 10 bases, with 12 bases between them. The CDR3 spans 11 residues. CDR3 loop: CASVANQEQFF. The CDR3 DNA follows: TGTGCCAGCGTTGCGAATCAGGAGCAGTTCTTC.

The sample holds many counts of this clonotype. The chain uses TRBV7-9 and TRBJ2-6; no reliable D call. The germline V gene encodes CDR1 SEHNR and CDR2 FQNEAQ (reference sequence). Trimming removed 8 bases from V and 6 bases from J, with 2 bases in between. The CDR3 is made up of 10 amino acids. CDR3 sequence: CASVANVLTF. The CDR3 bases are TGTGCCAGCGTGGCCAACGTCCTGACTTTC.

The chain has TRBV20-1 and TRBJ2-6; D is unresolved. V gave up 6 bases and J gave up 0 bases, with 9 bases separating them. Germline values: CDR1 DFQATT, CDR2 SNEGSKA (reference sequence). CDR3 length equals 14 residues. The CDR3 spells CSAAEISGANVLTF. CDR3 bases: TGCAGTGCCGCAGAGATCTCTGGGGCCAACGTCCTGACTTTC.

This clonotype was found many times. The chain links TRBV21-1 to TRBJ1-5. TRBV21-1 corresponds to a pseudogene. There are 17 residues in the CDR3. CDR3 sequence reads: CASSKAEGPYSNQPQHF. The CDR3 region has the DNA TGTGCCAGCAGCAAAGCGGAAGGCCCCTATAGCAATCAGCCCCAGCATTTT.

The chain uses TRBV12-3 or TRBV12-4 and TRBJ1-2, with D maybe TRBD1 (5 bases). Trimming shortened V by 3 bases and J by 4 bases, and 12 bases separated the two germline ends. The CDR3 runs 14 residues. For the CDR3, the DNA is TGTGCCAGCAGTTTTAAGCGGGGGATCTATGGCTACACCTTC. This encodes CASSFKRGIYGYTF.

This clonotype has ten or more counts. This chain's CDR3 is CASSVGGFAADTQYF. In DNA, the CDR3 is TGTGCCAGCAGCGTAGGGGGATTTGCGGCAGATACGCAGTATTTT. This sequence joins TRBV9 and TRBJ2-3; D unclear. Trimming stripped 0 bases from V and 4 bases from J, with 12 bases between. Germline V gene data show CDR1 as SGDLS and CDR2 as YYNGEE. This CDR3 comprises 15 residues.

This clonotype was seen many times. The chain has TRBV2 and TRBJ2-7; 12 bases are shared with TRBD2. The trim removed 1 base at V and 4 bases at J, leaving 8 bases unmatched. Germline CDR1 and CDR2: SNHLY and FYNNEI. The CDR3 contains 17 residues. The CDR3 nucleotides are TGTGCCAGCAGTGAAGAAGGCCTAGCGGGAGGGTCGTACGAGCAGTACTTC. This translates into CASSEEGLAGGSYEQYF.

The chain joins TRBV7-3 to TRBJ2-1; the D gene is possibly TRBD2 (5 bases). The CDR3 runs to 14 residues. Trimming left V 5 bases short and J 2 bases short, with 10 bases between. Germline-derived CDR1 and CDR2 are SGHTA and FQGTGA. For the CDR3, the DNA is TGTGCCAGCAGCCCCTCCGGGGCCTACAATGAGCAGTTCTTC. Its translation: CASSPSGAYNEQFF.

The chain couples TRBV18 to TRBJ1-6, with 7 bases identical to TRBD1. There are 16 residues in the CDR3. Germline values: CDR1 KGHSH, CDR2 LQKENI. V lost 2 bases to trimming and J lost 7 bases; unmatched junction nucleotides: 8. This chain's CDR3 is CASSPIPGQVNSPLHF. The CDR3, as DNA: TGTGCCAGCTCACCAATCCCTGGACAGGTGAATTCACCCCTCCACTTT.

This clonotype was seen more than once but under ten times. V is TRBV10-3 and J is TRBJ2-7; D might be TRBD1 or TRBD2, each matching 5 bases. Trimming removed 5 bases at V and 0 bases at J, with 11 bases between. The CDR3 totals 14 residues. Germline V gene sequence: CDR1 ENHRY, CDR2 SYGVKD. The CDR3 sequence is CAISTGLTSYEQYF. Here the CDR3 DNA reads TGTGCCATCAGTACGGGGCTCACCTCCTACGAGCAGTACTTC.

This clonotype has more than one count but fewer than ten. The V call is TRBV7-6, the J call TRBJ1-3, with TRBD1 matching over 9 bases. V lost 5 bases, J lost 4 bases, and 9 bases stayed unmatched. Per the germline V gene, CDR1 is SGHVS and CDR2 is FNYEAQ. This CDR3 contains 16 residues. CDR3 sequence: CASSILQGASGNTIYF. The DNA of the CDR3 is TGTGCCAGCAGCATATTACAGGGGGCATCCGGAAACACCATATATTTT.